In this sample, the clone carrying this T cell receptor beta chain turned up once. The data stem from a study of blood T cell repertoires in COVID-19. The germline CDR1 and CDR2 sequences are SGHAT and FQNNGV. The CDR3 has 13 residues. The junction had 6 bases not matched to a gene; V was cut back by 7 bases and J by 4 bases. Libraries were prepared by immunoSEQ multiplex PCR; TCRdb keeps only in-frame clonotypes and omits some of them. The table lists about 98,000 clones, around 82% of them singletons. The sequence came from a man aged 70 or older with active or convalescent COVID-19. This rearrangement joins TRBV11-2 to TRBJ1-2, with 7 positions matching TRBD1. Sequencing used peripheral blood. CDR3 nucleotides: TGTGCCAGCATTGGGACAGACTCCTATGGCTACACCTTC. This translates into CASIGTDSYGYTF.